This T cell receptor beta chain was identified in a study of T cell responses to AZD1222 COVID-19 vaccine. Findings of the study overall: Only 5 or 6 people who got AZD1222 tested seropositive at baseline. Spike-specific TCR breadth and depth grew following two AZD1222 doses. Close to half of spike-specific TCRs reportedly recognize unmutated variant regions.

This CDR3 has 13 amino acids. Germline loops: CDR1 SGHTA, CDR2 FQGTGA. With respect to this clone: Its antigen remains unknown. At one boundary the junction diverges from the germline segment, which might be a read error.

Assay: immunoSEQ multiplex PCR; the TCRdb copy retains only in-frame clones and omits some. The profile shows some 130,000 clones, 80% to 95% of them singletons. The chain recombines TRBV7-3 with TRBJ1-2; no definite D call. This TCR was recovered from an adult who received the AZD1222 COVID-19 vaccine. The sequencing used peripheral blood, collected 28 days after the second AZD1222 dose. The CDR3 region is CASSLKFVVRPKF. CDR3 coding DNA: TGTGCCAGCAGCTTAAAATTTGTAGTTCGGCCAAAATTC.